This T cell receptor beta chain is drawn from a study of T cell responses to AZD1222 COVID-19 vaccine. On this clone itself: Its antigen is not identified.

From germline, CDR1 is SGHTA and CDR2 FQGNSA. V lost 2 bases and J 0 bases, leaving 13 bases between the germline ends. This CDR3 has 16 amino acids. Overall study findings and caveats: Clonal diversity may have been underestimated, and the donors were mostly white British, with more females than males. Reportedly, nearly half of unique spike TCRs recognized epitopes outside B.1.351/B.1.1.7 mutations. Only six individuals given AZD1222 were seropositive at baseline.

The repertoire was sequenced with immunoSEQ multiplex PCR; TCRdb's copy has only in-frame clones and lacks some. The sample records approximately 100,000 clones, about nine tenths being singletons. The sequences come from peripheral blood, collected on day 0 of AZD1222 vaccination. The sequence was obtained from an adult in good health. This chain connects TRBV7-2 to TRBJ1-2, with D tentatively TRBD1 (5 bases). CDR3 amino acids: CASSLLRGASNYGYTF. For the CDR3, the DNA is TGTGCCAGCAGCTTATTAAGGGGCGCCTCTAACTATGGCTACACCTTC.